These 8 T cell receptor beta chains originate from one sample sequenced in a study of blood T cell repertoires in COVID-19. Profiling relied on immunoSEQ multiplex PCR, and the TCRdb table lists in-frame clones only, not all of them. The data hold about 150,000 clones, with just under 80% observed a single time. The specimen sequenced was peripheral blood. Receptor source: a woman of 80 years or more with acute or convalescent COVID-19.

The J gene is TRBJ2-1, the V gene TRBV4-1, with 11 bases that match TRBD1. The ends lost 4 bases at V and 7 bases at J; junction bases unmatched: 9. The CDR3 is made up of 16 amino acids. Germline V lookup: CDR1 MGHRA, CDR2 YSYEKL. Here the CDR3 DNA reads TGCGCCAGCAGCCTACCAGGACAGGGGGCGCGGAATGAGCAGTTCTTC. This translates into CASSLPGQGARNEQFF.

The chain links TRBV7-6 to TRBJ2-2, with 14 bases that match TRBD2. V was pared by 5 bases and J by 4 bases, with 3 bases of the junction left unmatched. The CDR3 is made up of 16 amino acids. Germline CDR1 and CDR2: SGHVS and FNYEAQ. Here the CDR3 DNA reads TGTGCCAGCAGCCTCGGGACTAGCGGGAGCACCGGGGAGCTGTTTTTT. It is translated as CASSLGTSGSTGELFF.

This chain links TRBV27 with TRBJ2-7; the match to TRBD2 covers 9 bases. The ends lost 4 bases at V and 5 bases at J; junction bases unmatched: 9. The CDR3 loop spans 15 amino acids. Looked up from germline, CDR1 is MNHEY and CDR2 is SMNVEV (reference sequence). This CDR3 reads CASSWGGAGGHEQYF. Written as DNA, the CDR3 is TGTGCCAGCAGTTGGGGAGGAGCGGGAGGTCACGAGCAGTACTTC.

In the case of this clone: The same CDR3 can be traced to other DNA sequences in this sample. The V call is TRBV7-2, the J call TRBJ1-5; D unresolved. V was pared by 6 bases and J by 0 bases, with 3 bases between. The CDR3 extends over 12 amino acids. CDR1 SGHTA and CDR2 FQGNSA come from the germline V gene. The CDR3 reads CASSLSNQPQHF. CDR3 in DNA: TGTGCCAGCAGTCTTAGCAATCAGCCCCAGCATTTT.

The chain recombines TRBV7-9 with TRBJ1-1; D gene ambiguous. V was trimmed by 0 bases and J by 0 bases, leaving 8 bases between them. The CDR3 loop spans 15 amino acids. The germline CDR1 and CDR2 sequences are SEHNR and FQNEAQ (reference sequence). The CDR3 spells CASSLAGDLNTEAFF. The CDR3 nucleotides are TGTGCCAGCAGCTTAGCCGGGGATTTGAACACTGAAGCTTTCTTT.

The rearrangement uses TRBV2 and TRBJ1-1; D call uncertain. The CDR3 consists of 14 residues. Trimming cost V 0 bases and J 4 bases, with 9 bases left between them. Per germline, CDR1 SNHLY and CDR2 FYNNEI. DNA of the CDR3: TGTGCCAGCAGTGAAGCGGGCCAGATCACTGAAGCTTTCTTT. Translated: CASSEAGQITEAFF.

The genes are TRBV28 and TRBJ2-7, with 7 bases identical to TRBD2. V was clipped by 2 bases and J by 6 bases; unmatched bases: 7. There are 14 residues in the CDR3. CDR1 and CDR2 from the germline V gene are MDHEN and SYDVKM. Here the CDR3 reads CASSLPRGLIEQYF. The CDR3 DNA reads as TGTGCCAGCAGTTTACCACGGGGACTAATCGAGCAGTACTTC.

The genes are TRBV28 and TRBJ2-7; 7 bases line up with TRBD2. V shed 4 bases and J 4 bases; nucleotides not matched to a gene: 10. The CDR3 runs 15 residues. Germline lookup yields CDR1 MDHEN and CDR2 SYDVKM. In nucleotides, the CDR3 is TGTGCCAGCAGTTCCTCGACTAGCTTCTATTACGAGCAGTACTTC. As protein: CASSSSTSFYYEQYF. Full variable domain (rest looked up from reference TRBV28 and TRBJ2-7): DVKVTQSSRYLVKRTGEKVFLECVQDMDHENMFWYRQDPGLGLRLIYFSYDVKMKEKGDIPEGYSVSREKKERFSLILESASTNQTSMYLCASSSSTSFYYEQYFGPGTRLTVT.